This TCR beta chain was obtained from a study of tumor and adjacent non-tumor tissue in lung cancer. Study in general: On average, productive TCRbeta reads reached about 4.2 million per sample. Study-wide points: Normal lung showed higher cumulative top 100 clone frequency than tumor. TCR diversity was significantly greater in tumor than normal lung tissue.

CDR3 length equals 14 residues. Germline V CDR1 and CDR2: SGHAT, FQDESV (reference sequence). Unmatched junction bases numbered 2, after V lost 4 bases and J lost 0 bases. Three rounds of nested PCR, following a modified ARM-PCR protocol, produced the TCRbeta library. Using its own MiXCR run on the multiplex PCR reads, TCRdb lists one record per CDR3 protein. The sample contains 85,000 to 100,000 distinct CDR3 sequences, 65% to 75% of which appear only once. No cell sorting was done before RNA was extracted from the tissue. Donors were chemotherapy-naive, newly diagnosed lung cancer surgical patients in China, August–late 2014. Comments on this clonotype: Its antigen is unidentified. No conserved phenylalanine or tryptophan is present at the end of the CDR3, so a read error is the likely explanation.

The TCR was taken from a man aged 55 to 70 with non-small cell lung cancer. This chain joins TRBV11-1 and TRBJ2-5, with TRBD1 identical over 7 bases. Sequencing input: lung tumor tissue. DNA of the CDR3: TGTGCCAGCAGCTCCGGACAGGACCAAGAGACCCAGTACCTT. This translates into CASSSGQDQETQYL.